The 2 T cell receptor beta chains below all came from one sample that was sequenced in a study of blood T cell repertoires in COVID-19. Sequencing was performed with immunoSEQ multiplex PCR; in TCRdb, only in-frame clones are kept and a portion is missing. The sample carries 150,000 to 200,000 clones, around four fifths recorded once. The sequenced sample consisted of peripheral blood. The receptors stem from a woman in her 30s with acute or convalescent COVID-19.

The CDR3 here is CASSFSPDNQPQHF. DNA of the CDR3: TGTGCCAGCAGCTTTTCTCCAGACAATCAGCCCCAGCATTTT. The chain couples TRBV5-4 to TRBJ1-5; D remains unclear. The ends were cut back, 2 bases at V and 3 bases at J, with 9 bases in the middle. The CDR3 length is 14 residues. CDR1 and CDR2 from the germline V gene are SGHNT and YYREEE (reference sequence).

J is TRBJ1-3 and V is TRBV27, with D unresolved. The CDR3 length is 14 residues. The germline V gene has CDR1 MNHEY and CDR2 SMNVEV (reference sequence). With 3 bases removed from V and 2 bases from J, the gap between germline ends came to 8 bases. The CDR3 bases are TGTGCCAGCAGTTTGCTCGGAGCTGGAAACACCATATATTTT. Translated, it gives CASSLLGAGNTIYF.